This T cell receptor (beta chain) comes out of a study of radiotherapy plus CTLA-4 blockade in lung cancer. About the study: Objective responses were observed in 15% to 20% of patients, and disease control was achieved by roughly 30%.

Sequenced by immunoSEQ multiplex PCR; TCRdb stores in-frame clones only, minus some. This sample has more than 75,000 clones; about four fifths occur once, and the top ten carry around 2.8%. The study gave focal radiation plus ipilimumab CTLA-4 blockade to patients with chemo-refractory metastatic non-small-cell lung cancer. This sequence originates from a human donor with non-small cell lung cancer who had a partial response to radiotherapy plus ipilimumab. Some clones in this sample may be carry-over from other donors' samples. The source material was peripheral blood, sampled from a patient treated with radiotherapy plus ipilimumab.

CDR3 DNA sequence: TGTGCCAGCAGCTTCGTGACAGGGAGGACCGGGGAGCTGTTTTTT. Translation gives CASSFVTGRTGELFF. V is TRBV11-2 and J is TRBJ2-2; D possibly corresponds to TRBD1 (7 bases). V was trimmed by 3 bases and J by 5 bases, leaving 13 bases between them. CDR1 and CDR2 (germline): SGHAT, FQNNGV. The CDR3 loop spans 15 amino acids.